This passage covers 3 T cell receptor beta chains from one sample sequenced in a study of cytomegalovirus exposure and HLA in healthy donors. PCR used 60 Vbeta primers and 13 Jbeta primers. Assay: immunoSEQ multiplex PCR; the TCRdb copy retains only in-frame clones and omits some. Among roughly 100,000 clones listed, 60% to 85% were seen once. The sequenced sample consisted of PBMCs. Receptors were obtained from a male donor in good health and CMV-seronegative.

The V call is TRBV2, the J call TRBJ2-7; D unclear. The CDR3 spans 12 residues. The V gene lost 5 bases and the J gene lost 2 bases, with 7 bases spanning the gap. Germline V gene data show CDR1 as SNHLY and CDR2 as FYNNEI. The CDR3 nucleotides are TGTGCCAGCAGTAATGAGGCCTACGAGCAGTACTTC. Protein product: CASSNEAYEQYF.

This chain uses TRBV7-9 with TRBJ2-7, with TRBD2 matching over 7 bases. Germline V gives CDR1 SEHNR, CDR2 FQNEAQ (reference sequence). This CDR3 has 15 amino acids. Germline trimming cut 1 base from V and 6 bases from J; bases unmatched to any gene: 9. CDR3 DNA: TGTGCCAGCAGCTTAGGGGGCGGGAGAATGGGCGAGCAGTACTTC. Amino acids: CASSLGGGRMGEQYF.

The rearrangement joins TRBV15 to TRBJ2-3; D is unclear. The germline V and J ends were trimmed by 3 bases and 2 bases, with 12 bases remaining between them. CDR1 is LNHNV, CDR2 YYDKDF, per germline (reference sequence). This CDR3 region has 15 residues. This CDR3 is CATSSWQESTDTQYF. CDR3 nucleotide sequence: TGTGCCACCAGCAGTTGGCAGGAATCCACAGATACGCAGTATTTT.